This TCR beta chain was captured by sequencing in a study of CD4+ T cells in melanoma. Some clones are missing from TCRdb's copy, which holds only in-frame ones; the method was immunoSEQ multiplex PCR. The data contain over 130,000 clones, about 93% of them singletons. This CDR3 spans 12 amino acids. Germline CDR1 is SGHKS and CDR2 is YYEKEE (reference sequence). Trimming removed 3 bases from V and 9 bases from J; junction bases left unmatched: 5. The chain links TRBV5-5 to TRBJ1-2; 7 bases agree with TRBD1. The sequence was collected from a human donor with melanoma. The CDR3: CASSSGQLSYTF. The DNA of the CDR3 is TGTGCCAGCAGCTCGGGACAGCTAAGCTACACCTTC.